This TCR beta chain came from a study of blood T cell repertoires in COVID-19. Overall study context: Specimens from acute and convalescent COVID-19 originated in the United States, Italy and Spain.

Methods used by the authors: It was from reference gene primer amplification that nucleated cell counts were estimated. Measured with immunoSEQ multiplex PCR; TCRdb has only the in-frame clones, and not every one. The D gene and trimming were derived from the DNA, and the V and J assignments and clone size from that table. The sample yields some 180,000 clones, roughly 85% seen once. The CDR3 spans 13 residues. Between the trimmed V and J ends, which lost 3 bases and 1 base, there was a span of 6 bases. CDR1 SNHLY and CDR2 FYNNEI come from the germline V gene. The sample was peripheral blood. The chain has TRBV2 and TRBJ1-2; TRBD1 is a possible D gene (5 bases). This clonotype originated in a woman in her sixties or seventies with acute or convalescent COVID-19. CDR3 in amino acids: CASSEGLNYGYTF. The CDR3 region has the DNA TGTGCCAGCAGTGAGGGGCTTAACTATGGCTACACCTTC.